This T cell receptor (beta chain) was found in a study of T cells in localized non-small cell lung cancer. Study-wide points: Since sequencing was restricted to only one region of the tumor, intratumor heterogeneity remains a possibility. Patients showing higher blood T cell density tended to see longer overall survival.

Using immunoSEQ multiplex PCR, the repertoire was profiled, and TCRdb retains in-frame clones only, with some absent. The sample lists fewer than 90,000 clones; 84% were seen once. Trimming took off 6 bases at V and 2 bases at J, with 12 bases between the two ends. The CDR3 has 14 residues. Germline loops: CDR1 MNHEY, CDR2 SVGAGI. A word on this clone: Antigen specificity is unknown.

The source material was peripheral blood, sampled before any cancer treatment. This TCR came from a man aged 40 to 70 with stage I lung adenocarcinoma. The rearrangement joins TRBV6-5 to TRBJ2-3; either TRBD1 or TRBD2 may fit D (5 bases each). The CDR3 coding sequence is TGTGCCAGCAGCGAGGGGAGCTTCACAGATACGCAGTATTTT. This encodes CASSEGSFTDTQYF.